Below are 4 T cell receptor beta chains sequenced from a single sample in a study of blood T cell repertoires in COVID-19. Assay used: immunoSEQ multiplex PCR; TCRdb lists only in-frame clones, some missing. Of fewer than 250,000 clones listed, around 88% are singletons. Sequenced material: peripheral blood. These receptors originate from a man between 50 and 59 years old with active or convalescent COVID-19.

The chain has TRBV9 and TRBJ2-7, with TRBD2 identical over 13 bases. Per germline, CDR1 SGDLS and CDR2 YYNGEE. This CDR3 region has 17 residues. Trimming at V came to 4 bases and at J to 2 bases, leaving 9 bases not matched to a gene. The CDR3 coding sequence is TGTGCCAGCAGCCCTGGACTAGCGGGAGAGGGGCCCTACGAGCAGTACTTC. This translates into CASSPGLAGEGPYEQYF.

V is TRBV19 and J is TRBJ1-3, with 8 bases fitting TRBD1. The germline CDR1 and CDR2 sequences are LNHDA and SQIVND (reference sequence). The CDR3 is made up of 19 amino acids. J lost 3 bases, V lost 4 bases, and 17 bases had no gene match. The CDR3 loop reads CASSTGQGGSIFLGNTIYF. In DNA form, the CDR3 reads TGTGCCAGTAGTACCGGACAGGGAGGATCCATCTTTCTTGGAAACACCATATATTTT.

The chain recombines TRBV7-2 with TRBJ1-4; no definite D call. The CDR3 contains 14 residues. V shed 0 bases and J shed 7 bases, with 9 bases lying between them. Germline values: CDR1 SGHTA, CDR2 FQGNSA. The DNA for the CDR3 is TGTGCCAGCAGCTTAGCGCTCACGAGTGAAAAACTGTTTTTT. Translated: CASSLALTSEKLFF.

This clone occurred once. V usage is TRBV19 and J usage is TRBJ1-2; no reliable D call. The V gene's germline CDR1 is LNHDA and CDR2 SQIVND (reference sequence). V was pared by 8 bases and J by 5 bases, with 15 bases between. The CDR3 runs 13 residues. CDR3 nucleotides: TGTGCCAGTCGTGCGGCGGTTGTGTATGGCTACACCTTC. Translating gives CASRAAVVYGYTF.